This entry concerns a single T cell receptor beta chain. The antigen remains undetermined. At one end the junction does not follow the germline gene, possibly because of a read error. The data were taken from a study of T cells in tuberculosis. Study-level results: Shorter CDR3-alpha in active tuberculosis partly drove smaller distances.

TCRdb keeps only in-frame clones here, not all; method: immunoSEQ multiplex PCR. The data contain roughly 28,000 clones, approximately 95% of them seen just once; the ten biggest clones take up 4.9%. This clonotype was sampled from a donor between 10 and 35 years old with latent tuberculosis or without tuberculosis infection. Sequencing was carried out using PBMCs.

The DNA of the CDR3 is TGTGCCAGCAGTGTCAGCGGGGGGGTGCCCCTACGCGGGAATTTT. Translated, it gives CASSVSGGVPLRGNF. V is TRBV2 and J is TRBJ2-3; 10 bases fit TRBD2. Germline V lookup: CDR1 SNHLY, CDR2 FYNNEI. The CDR3 is 15 amino acids.